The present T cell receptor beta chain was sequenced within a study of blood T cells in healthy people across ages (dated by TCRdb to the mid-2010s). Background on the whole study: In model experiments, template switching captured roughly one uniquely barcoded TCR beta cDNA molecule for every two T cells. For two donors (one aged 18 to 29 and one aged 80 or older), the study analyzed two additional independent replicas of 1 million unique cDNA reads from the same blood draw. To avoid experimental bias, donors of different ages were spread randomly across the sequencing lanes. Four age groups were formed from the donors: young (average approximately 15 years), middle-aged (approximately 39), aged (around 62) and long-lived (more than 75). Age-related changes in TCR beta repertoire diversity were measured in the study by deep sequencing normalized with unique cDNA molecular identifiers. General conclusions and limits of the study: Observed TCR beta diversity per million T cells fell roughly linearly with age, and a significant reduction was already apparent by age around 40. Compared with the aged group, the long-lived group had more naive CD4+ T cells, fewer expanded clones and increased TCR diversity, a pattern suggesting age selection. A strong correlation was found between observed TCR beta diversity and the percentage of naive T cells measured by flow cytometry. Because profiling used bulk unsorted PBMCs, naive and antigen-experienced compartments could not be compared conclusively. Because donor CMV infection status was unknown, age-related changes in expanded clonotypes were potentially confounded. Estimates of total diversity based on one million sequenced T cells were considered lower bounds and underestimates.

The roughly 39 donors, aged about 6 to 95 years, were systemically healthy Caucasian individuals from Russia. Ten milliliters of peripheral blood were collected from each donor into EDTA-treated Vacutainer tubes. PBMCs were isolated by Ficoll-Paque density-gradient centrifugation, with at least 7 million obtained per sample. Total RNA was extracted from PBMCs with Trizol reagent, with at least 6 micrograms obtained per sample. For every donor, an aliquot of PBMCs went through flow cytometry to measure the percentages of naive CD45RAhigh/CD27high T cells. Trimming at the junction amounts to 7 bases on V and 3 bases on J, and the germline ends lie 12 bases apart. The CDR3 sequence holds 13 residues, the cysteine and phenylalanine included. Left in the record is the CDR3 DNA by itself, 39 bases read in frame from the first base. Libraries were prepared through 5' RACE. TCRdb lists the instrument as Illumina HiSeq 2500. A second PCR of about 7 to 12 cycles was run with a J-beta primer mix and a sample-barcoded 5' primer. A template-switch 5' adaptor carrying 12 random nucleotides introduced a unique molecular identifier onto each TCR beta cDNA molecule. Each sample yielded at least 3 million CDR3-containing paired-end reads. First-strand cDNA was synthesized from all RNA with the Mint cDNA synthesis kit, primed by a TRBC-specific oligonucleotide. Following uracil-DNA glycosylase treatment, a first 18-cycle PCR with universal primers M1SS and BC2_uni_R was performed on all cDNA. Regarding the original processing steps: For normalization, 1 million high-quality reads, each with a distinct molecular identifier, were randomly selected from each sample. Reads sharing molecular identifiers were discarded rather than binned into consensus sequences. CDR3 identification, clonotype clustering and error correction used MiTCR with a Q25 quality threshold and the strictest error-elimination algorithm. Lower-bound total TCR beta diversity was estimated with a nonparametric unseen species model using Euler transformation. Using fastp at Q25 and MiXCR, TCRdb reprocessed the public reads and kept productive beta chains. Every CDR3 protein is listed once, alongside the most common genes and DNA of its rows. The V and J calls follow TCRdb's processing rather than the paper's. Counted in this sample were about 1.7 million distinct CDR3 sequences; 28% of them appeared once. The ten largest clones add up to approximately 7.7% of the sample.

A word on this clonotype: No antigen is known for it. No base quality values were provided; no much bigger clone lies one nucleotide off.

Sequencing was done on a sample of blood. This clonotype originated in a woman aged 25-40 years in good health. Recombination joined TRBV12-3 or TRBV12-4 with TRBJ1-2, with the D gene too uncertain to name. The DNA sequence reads TGTGCCAGCACTTTGGGGAACGACTATGGCTACACCTTC. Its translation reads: CASTLGNDYGYTF.